This TCR beta chain comes out of a study of blood T cell repertoires in COVID-19 (dated by TCRdb to 2020 to 2021). With respect to the entire study: Samples from collaborators originated in the United States, Italy and Spain and spanned both the acute and convalescent phases of COVID-19. Subjects who had been exposed to COVID-19, were actively infected with it, or had recovered from it provided the deeply sampled blood TCRbeta repertoires that made up the dataset. The samples were drawn from the first 160 participants of the ongoing ImmuneRACE study and from 1,254 subjects provided by 6 global collaborators. A freely available public database, intended as a resource for researchers studying the immune response to SARS-CoV-2, is where the repertoires were released. The sample metadata nearly always contained a de-identified subject ID, COVID-19 status, age in years and sex. Where available, HLA class I and class II types were taken from metadata supplied by the sample provider and were not determined by assay-based typing. The material from the prospective study consisted of cDNA or gDNA derived from T cells, B-cell-depleted T cells, or PBMCs.

TCRbeta CDR3 regions were amplified from genomic DNA by means of the immunoSEQ Assay, a bias-controlled multiplex PCR. Concerning the study's data processing: The number of nucleated cells in each sample was estimated from the amplification of reference gene primers within the assay. To quantify the absolute abundance of each unique TCRbeta CDR3 rearrangement, sequence reads were collapsed and filtered. Productive Simpson clonality was computed per sample as the square root of Simpson's diversity index over productive rearrangements. In TCRdb, the immuneACCESS table is reduced to in-frame sequences with V and J assigned. These tables do not hold every clone; where another copy was compared, an unresolved V gene accounts for under half, and the others remain unexplained. The DNA gave D and trimming, while V, J and clone size come from that table. This sample gives a few hundred thousand clones in total; roughly 80% of them show up just once. The ten largest make up 15% to 19% of the sample.

V is pared back by 2 bases and J by 2 bases, with 11 bases lying between the germline termini. Per the germline V gene, MNHNS is the CDR1 and SASEGT is the CDR2. Its CDR3 holds 15 amino acids, cysteine through phenylalanine. CDR3 DNA is the only sequence kept; it has 45 bases, read in frame from the first base. One collaborating source in Seattle enrolled patients during active infection and followed them longitudinally through the course of disease. Collaborating institutions collected whole blood in K2EDTA tubes following their own protocols. For TCRbeta analysis, collaborators shipped samples in one of three forms: frozen whole blood, isolated PBMCs, or DNA extracted from either of those sample types. For this clone: This clone's antigen is unknown. Base qualities are not at hand, and no much larger clone is one base apart.

What the research found in general, with its limitations: Clinical and demographic metadata were provided uncurated, with the amount varying by source and participant.

Sequenced material: peripheral blood. The chain joins TRBV6-1 to TRBJ2-3; the D gene cannot be named for sure. This clonotype was obtained from a person aged 70 to 79 with COVID-19, enrolled during active disease. The CDR3 region reads CASSERRLYTDTQYF. Here is the DNA: TGTGCCAGCAGTGAAAGGCGGCTATACACAGATACGCAGTATTTT.